Below are 6 T cell receptor beta chains sequenced from a single sample in a study of T cell responses to AZD1222 COVID-19 vaccine. Some clones are missing from TCRdb's copy, which holds only in-frame ones; the method was immunoSEQ multiplex PCR. This table has roughly 120,000 clones, 90% to 95% appearing once. The sample consisted of peripheral blood, taken on day 0 of AZD1222 vaccination. These TCRs come from an adult in good health.

This rearrangement joins TRBV30 to TRBJ1-5; D gene uncertain. CDR1 is GTSNPN and CDR2 is SVGIG in the germline V gene (reference sequence). V was shortened by 0 bases and J by 1 base, with 4 bases between the two germline ends. The CDR3 runs to 13 residues. The DNA for the CDR3 is TGTGCCTGGAGTGTACAAAGCAATCAGCCCCAGCATTTT. Its protein is CAWSVQSNQPQHF. Supplemented by reference TRBV30 and TRBJ1-5, the full variable domain reads SQTIHQWPATLVQPVGSPLSLECTVEGTSNPNLYWYRQAAGRGLQLLFYSVGIGQISSEVPQNLSASRPQDRQFILSSKKLLLSDSGFYLCAWSVQSNQPQHFGDGTRLSIL.

The chain couples TRBV19 to TRBJ2-3, with a weak D call TRBD2 (6 bases). V shed 3 bases and J shed 3 bases, with 13 bases lying between them. This CDR3 contains 15 residues. CDR1 and CDR2 (germline): LNHDA, SQIVND (reference sequence). The CDR3 region is CASSISGITTDTQYF. The CDR3 DNA follows: TGTGCCAGTAGTATTAGCGGAATTACGACAGATACGCAGTATTTT.

The rearrangement links TRBV19 to TRBJ2-7; a weak D match, TRBD1 (7 bases). V was pared by 6 bases and J by 6 bases, with 15 bases between. The CDR3 consists of 13 residues. Germline V gene data show CDR1 as LNHDA and CDR2 as SQIVND (reference sequence). CDR3 in amino acids: CASSPGGGGEQYF. The CDR3 bases are TGTGCCAGTAGCCCCGGAGGGGGCGGCGAGCAGTACTTC.

This chain links TRBV6-4 with TRBJ2-1; TRBD2 matches 9 bases. Trimming took 5 bases from V and 7 from J; bases not matched to a gene: 9. The germline gives CDR1 MRHNA, CDR2 SNTAGT. The CDR3 covers 15 residues. CDR3 amino acids: CASSTAGGPGNEQFF. CDR3 bases: TGTGCCAGCAGTACCGCGGGAGGGCCGGGAAATGAGCAGTTCTTC.

This clone was seen once. This chain joins TRBV7-3 and TRBJ2-2; no reliable D call. The V end lost 0 bases, the J end lost 7 bases, and 12 bases lay between the germline ends. The CDR3 extends over 15 amino acids. The germline V gene encodes CDR1 SGHTA and CDR2 FQGTGA. The CDR3 DNA reads TGTGCCAGCAGCTTAACGGCAGGACGATACGGGGAGCTGTTTTTT. Translating it yields CASSLTAGRYGELFF. The full variable domain, completed using reference TRBV7-3 and TRBJ2-2, is GAGVSQTPSNKVTEKGKYVELRCDPISGHTALYWYRQSLGQGPEFLIYFQGTGAADDSGLPNDRFFAVRPEGSVSTLKIQRTERGDSAVYLCASSLTAGRYGELFFGEGSRLTVL.

This clone was seen a single time. J is TRBJ2-1 and V is TRBV7-2, with 13 nucleotides matching TRBD2. After removal of 2 bases from V and 12 bases from J, the junction contained 13 bases not matched to a gene. Per germline, CDR1 SGHTA and CDR2 FQGNSA. The CDR3 has 17 residues. The CDR3 DNA reads as TGTGCCAGCAGCTTAAAAGTATTAGGACTAGCGGGAGATCGGCAGTTCTTC. Translating gives CASSLKVLGLAGDRQFF.